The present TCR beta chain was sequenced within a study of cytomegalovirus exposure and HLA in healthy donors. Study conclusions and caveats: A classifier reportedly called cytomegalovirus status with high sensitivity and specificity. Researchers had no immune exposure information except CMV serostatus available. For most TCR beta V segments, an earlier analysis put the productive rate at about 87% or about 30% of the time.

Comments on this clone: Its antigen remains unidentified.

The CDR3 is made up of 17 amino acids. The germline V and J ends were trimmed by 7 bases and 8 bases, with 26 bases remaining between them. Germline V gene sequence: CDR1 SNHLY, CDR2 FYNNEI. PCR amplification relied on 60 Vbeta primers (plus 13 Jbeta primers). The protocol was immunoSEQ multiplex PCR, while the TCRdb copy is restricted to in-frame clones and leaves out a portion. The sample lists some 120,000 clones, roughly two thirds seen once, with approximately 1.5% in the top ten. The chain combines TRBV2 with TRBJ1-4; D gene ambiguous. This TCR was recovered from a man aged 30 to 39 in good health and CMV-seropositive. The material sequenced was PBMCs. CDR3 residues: CASIPLTKHRGREKLFF. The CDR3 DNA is TGTGCCAGCATTCCTTTAACTAAACATCGGGGAAGGGAAAAACTGTTTTTT.